This T cell receptor (beta chain) was obtained from a study of shared clonotypes between healthy human individuals. Study-wide results and caveats: Roughly 5% of naive CD4 clonotypes were shared across four donors. Though the depth was large, rarefaction showed that sorted-subset sequencing was incomplete.

Turning to this clone: Antigen unknown.

CD8 cells regarded as naive lacked CD45RO, were positively chosen for CCR7, and omitted terminally differentiated effector memory CD45RA+ cells. At the deep level, the assay was run. Original handling: Filtering differed because ImmunoSEQ produced junction-only sequences that carried no quality scores. Sequenced by immunoSEQ multiplex PCR; TCRdb stores in-frame clones only, minus some. That table furnishes V, J and clone size, whereas the DNA furnished D and trimming. The sample contains 2 million or so clones, about 94% of which appear only once. V lost 10 bases, J lost 3 bases, and 13 bases lay in between. Germline CDR1 MNHNS, CDR2 SASEGT. The CDR3 has 13 residues.

The V gene is TRBV6-1, the J gene TRBJ2-4, with D uncertain. Material: naive CD8+ T cells sorted from blood. The TCR comes from a man aged 18 to 35 in good health. CDR3 nucleotide sequence: TGTGCCATCCGGGTCGCCGACAAAAACATTCAGTACTTC. Protein product: CAIRVADKNIQYF.